The next 14 T cell receptor beta chains were all read from a single sample in a study of vaccination effects on CD4 cells after COVID-19. Sequencing was performed with immunoSEQ multiplex PCR; in TCRdb, only in-frame clones are kept and a portion is missing. The data contain 20,000 to 25,000 clones, 69% of them seen just once; the ten biggest clones take up almost 8.5%. Antigens of these TCRs are unknown. Sequencing followed a ViraFEST assay step that expanded antigen-specific CD4+ T cells with viral peptide pools. It was after 10 days of culture that CD4+ T cells were isolated. Participants were vaccinated with two doses of either the BNT162b2 or mRNA-1273 vaccine. The source was CD4+ T cells from PBMCs cultured with SARS-CoV-2 spike peptides, collected after COVID-19 vaccination. The receptors shown here come from a human donor who received a COVID-19 vaccine.

This CDR3 reads CAWIKISSGANVLTF. CDR3 bases: TGTGCCTGGATTAAGATTAGCTCTGGGGCCAACGTCCTGACTTTC. V and J are TRBV30 and TRBJ2-6; D is unresolved. CDR1 is GTSNPN and CDR2 is SVGIG in the germline V gene (reference sequence). This CDR3 is 15 amino acids long. The V and J ends lost 4 bases and 0 bases respectively, with 10 bases between them.

J is TRBJ2-3 and V is TRBV6-4; D gene unclear. Germline values: CDR1 MRHNA, CDR2 SNTAGT. Between the trimmed V and J ends, which lost 0 bases and 4 bases, there was a span of 8 bases. CDR3 length equals 14 residues. The CDR3 is CASSDSNLPDTQYF. CDR3 sequence (DNA): TGTGCCAGCAGTGACTCGAATCTCCCAGATACGCAGTATTTT.

This clone occurred once. The V and J genes are TRBV19 and TRBJ1-4; D is undetermined. V lost 3 bases and J 7 bases, leaving 12 bases between the germline ends. This CDR3 is 14 amino acids long. The germline CDR1 and CDR2 sequences are LNHDA and SQIVND (reference sequence). The CDR3 nucleotides are TGTGCCAGTAGTATTCGGTCAGTTTCTGAAAAACTGTTTTTT. Encoded protein: CASSIRSVSEKLFF.

The chain has TRBV30 and TRBJ1-2, with 9 bases that match TRBD1. In germline, CDR1 is GTSNPN, CDR2 SVGIG (reference sequence). The CDR3 consists of 14 residues. The V gene end was trimmed by 0 bases and the J gene end by 3 bases; junction bases not matched to a gene: 2. CDR3 loop: CAWSVTGGDYGYTF. Here the CDR3 DNA reads TGTGCCTGGAGTGTGACAGGGGGAGACTATGGCTACACCTTC.

This clone was recorded a few times. This chain uses TRBV6-5 with TRBJ1-2; 9 bases line up with TRBD1. J lost 4 bases, V lost 6 bases, and 6 bases had no gene match. CDR1 is MNHEY, CDR2 SVGAGI, per germline. CDR3 length: 14 residues. CDR3 region: CASREDRGPYGYTF. The CDR3 DNA follows: TGTGCCAGCAGGGAGGACAGGGGACCCTATGGCTACACCTTC.

The V gene is TRBV11-2, the J gene TRBJ1-2; TRBD1 is a possible D gene (6 bases). Germline V gene sequence: CDR1 SGHAT, CDR2 FQNNGV. CDR3 size: 15 residues. V was clipped by 10 bases and J by 8 bases, with 26 bases between them. The CDR3 DNA sequence: TGTGCCATCCCAATGGCCGGGACAACCATCAGCGGCTACACCTTC. Protein sequence: CAIPMAGTTISGYTF.

J is TRBJ2-7 and V is TRBV20-1, with 9 bases identical to TRBD1. The V segment lost 3 bases and the J segment 4 bases; nucleotides outside the gene matches: 7. CDR3 length: 14 amino acids. Germline CDR1 and CDR2: DFQATT and SNEGSKA (reference sequence). CDR3 in DNA: TGCAGTGCTAGTGGAGGGACAGGGCGGTACGAGCAGTACTTC. It codes for CSASGGTGRYEQYF.

The CDR3 nucleotides read TGCGCCAGCAGCTTGGTCCGGACCGGGGAGCTGTTTTTT. Amino acid sequence: CASSLVRTGELFF. This chain connects TRBV5-1 to TRBJ2-2, with D unresolved. Germline V gene data show CDR1 as SGHRS and CDR2 as YFSETQ. This CDR3 contains 13 residues. Trimming left V 0 bases short and J 5 bases short, with 5 bases between. The whole variable domain, remainder taken from reference TRBV5-1 and TRBJ2-2, is KAGVTQTPRYLIKTRGQQVTLSCSPISGHRSVSWYQQTPGQGLQFLFEYFSETQRNKGNFPGRFSGRQFSNSRSEMNVSTLELGDSALYLCASSLVRTGELFFGEGSRLTVL.

V usage is TRBV7-9 and J usage is TRBJ1-1; 9 positions agree with TRBD1. The J segment lost 1 base and the V segment lost 6 bases, leaving 3 bases of the junction unmatched. CDR1 SEHNR and CDR2 FQNEAQ come from the germline V gene (reference sequence). The CDR3 is 14 residues long. CDR3 bases: TGTGCCAGCAGTTTACAGGGGGCGAACACTGAAGCTTTCTTT. Its protein product is CASSLQGANTEAFF.

The chain has TRBV5-1 and TRBJ1-2, with D unclear. Trimming cost V 4 bases and J 3 bases, with 10 bases left between them. Germline V gives CDR1 SGHRS, CDR2 YFSETQ. CDR3 length: 13 amino acids. The CDR3 DNA sequence: TGCGCCAGCAGCAACCAAGTAGACTATGGCTACACCTTC. It yields the protein CASSNQVDYGYTF.

This clone was recorded once. V and J are TRBV15 and TRBJ2-1, with 9 bases matching TRBD2. With 4 bases clipped from V and 1 base from J, the junction kept 2 bases outside the gene matches. Germline loops: CDR1 LNHNV, CDR2 YYDKDF (reference sequence). The CDR3 consists of 15 residues. The CDR3 DNA sequence: TGTGCCACCAGCAAGCGGGGGGAGTCCTACAATGAGCAGTTCTTC. It is translated as CATSKRGESYNEQFF. The variable domain in full, with the rest retrieved from reference TRBV15 and TRBJ2-1, is DAMVIQNPRYQVTQFGKPVTLSCSQTLNHNVMYWYQQKSSQAPKLLFHYYDKDFNNEADTPDNFQSRRPNTSFCFLDIRSPGLGDTAMYLCATSKRGESYNEQFFGPGTRLTVL.

CDR3 region: CSVQTGTGGTEAFF. The CDR3 region has the DNA TGCAGCGTCCAAACCGGGACAGGGGGCACTGAAGCTTTCTTT. V is TRBV29-1 and J is TRBJ1-1, with TRBD1 matching over 11 bases. CDR3 length: 14 amino acids. Trimming cost V 6 bases and J 4 bases; bases outside gene matches: 7. Germline V lookup: CDR1 SQVTM, CDR2 ANQGSEA.

The chain employs TRBV2 and TRBJ2-1, with TRBD2 identical over 9 bases. CDR1 is SNHLY and CDR2 is FYNNEI in the germline V gene. The CDR3 length is 15 residues. Losses at the gene ends were 4 bases for V and 4 bases for J; bases not matched to a gene: 5. Written as DNA, the CDR3 is TGTGCCAGCAGTGCCGGGACTAGCACATACAATGAGCAGTTCTTC. As protein: CASSAGTSTYNEQFF.

The chain has TRBV21-1 and TRBJ1-1; the D call TRBD1 from the table was never checked on the DNA. TRBV21-1 is deemed a pseudogene. There are 14 residues in the CDR3. The CDR3 protein is CASSNHDKNTEAFF. As DNA, the CDR3 is TGTGCCAGCAGCAACCATGACAAGAACACTGAAGCTTTCTTT.